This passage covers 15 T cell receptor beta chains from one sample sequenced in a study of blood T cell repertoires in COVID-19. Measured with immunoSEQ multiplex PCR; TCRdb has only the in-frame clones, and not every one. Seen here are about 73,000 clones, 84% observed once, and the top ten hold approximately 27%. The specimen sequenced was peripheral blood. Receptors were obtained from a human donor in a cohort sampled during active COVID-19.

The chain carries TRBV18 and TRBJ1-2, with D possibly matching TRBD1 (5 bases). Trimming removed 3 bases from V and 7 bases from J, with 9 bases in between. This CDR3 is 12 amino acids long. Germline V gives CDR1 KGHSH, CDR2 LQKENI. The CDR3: CASSPGGAGYTF. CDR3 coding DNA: TGTGCCAGCTCACCCGGTGGGGCTGGCTACACCTTC. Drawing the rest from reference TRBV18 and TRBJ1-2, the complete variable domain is NAGVMQNPRHLVRRRGQEARLRCSPMKGHSHVYWYRQLPEEGLKFMVYLQKENIIDESGMPKERFSAEFPKEGPSILRIQQVVRGDSAAYFCASSPGGAGYTFGSGTRLTVV.

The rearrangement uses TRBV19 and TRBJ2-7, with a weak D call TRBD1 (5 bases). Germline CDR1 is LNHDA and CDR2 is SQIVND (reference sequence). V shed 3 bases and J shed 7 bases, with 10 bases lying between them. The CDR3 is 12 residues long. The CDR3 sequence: CASSIGAGEQYF. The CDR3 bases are TGTGCCAGTAGTATTGGGGCCGGGGAGCAGTACTTC.

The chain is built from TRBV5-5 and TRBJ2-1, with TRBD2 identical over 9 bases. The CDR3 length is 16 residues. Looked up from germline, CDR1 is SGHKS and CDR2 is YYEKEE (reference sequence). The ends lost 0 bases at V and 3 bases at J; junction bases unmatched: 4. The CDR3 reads CASSLVWTSDYNEQFF. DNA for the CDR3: TGTGCCAGCAGCTTGGTCTGGACTAGCGACTACAATGAGCAGTTCTTC. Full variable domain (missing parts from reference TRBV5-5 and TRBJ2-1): DAGVTQSPTHLIKTRGQQVTLRCSPISGHKSVSWYQQVLGQGPQFIFQYYEKEERGRGNFPDRFSARQFPNYSSELNVNALLLGDSALYLCASSLVWTSDYNEQFFGPGTRLTVL.

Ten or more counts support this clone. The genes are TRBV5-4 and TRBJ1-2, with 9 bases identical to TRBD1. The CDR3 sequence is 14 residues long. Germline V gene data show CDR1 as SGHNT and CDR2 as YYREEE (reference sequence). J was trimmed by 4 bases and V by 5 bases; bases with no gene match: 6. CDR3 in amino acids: CASREQGAGYGYTF. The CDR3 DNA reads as TGTGCCAGCAGGGAACAGGGGGCCGGCTATGGCTACACCTTC.

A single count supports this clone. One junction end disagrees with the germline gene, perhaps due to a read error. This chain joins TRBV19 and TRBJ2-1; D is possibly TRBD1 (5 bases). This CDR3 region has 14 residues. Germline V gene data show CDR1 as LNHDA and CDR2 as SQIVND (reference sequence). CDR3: CASSIGASYNEQFF. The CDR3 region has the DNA TGTGCCAGTAGCATAGGGGCCTCCTACAATGAGCAGTTCTTC.

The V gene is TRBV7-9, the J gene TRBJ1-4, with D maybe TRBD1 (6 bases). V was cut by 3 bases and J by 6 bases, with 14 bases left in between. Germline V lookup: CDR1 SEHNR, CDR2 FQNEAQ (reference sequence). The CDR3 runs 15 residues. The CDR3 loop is CASSFTGSSYEKLFF. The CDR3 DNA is TGTGCCAGCAGCTTTACAGGGAGCTCATATGAAAAACTGTTTTTT.

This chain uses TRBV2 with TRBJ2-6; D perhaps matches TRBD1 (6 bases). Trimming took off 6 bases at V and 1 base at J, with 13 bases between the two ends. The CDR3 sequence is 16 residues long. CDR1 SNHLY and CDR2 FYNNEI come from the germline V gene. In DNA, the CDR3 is TGTGCCAGCAGGACGCTACAGGGATCTGGGGCCAACGTCCTGACTTTC. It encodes CASRTLQGSGANVLTF. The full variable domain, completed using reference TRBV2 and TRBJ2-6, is EPEVTQTPSHQVTQMGQEVILRCVPISNHLYFYWYRQILGQKVEFLVSFYNNEISEKSEIFDDQFSVERPDGSNFTLKIRSTKLEDSAMYFCASRTLQGSGANVLTFGAGSRLTVL.

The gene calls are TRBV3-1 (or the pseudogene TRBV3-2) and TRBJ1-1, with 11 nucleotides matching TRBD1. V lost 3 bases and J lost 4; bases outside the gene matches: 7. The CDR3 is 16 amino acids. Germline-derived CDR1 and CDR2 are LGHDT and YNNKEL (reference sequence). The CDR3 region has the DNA TGTGCCAGCAGCCAGTCAGGACAGGGGGCGTTCACTGAAGCTTTCTTT. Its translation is CASSQSGQGAFTEAFF.

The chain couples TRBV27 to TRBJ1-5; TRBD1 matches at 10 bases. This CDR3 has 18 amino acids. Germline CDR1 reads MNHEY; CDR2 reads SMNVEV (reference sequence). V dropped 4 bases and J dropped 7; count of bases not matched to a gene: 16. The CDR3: CASSSRPPRTGGRQPQHF. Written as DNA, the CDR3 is TGTGCCAGCAGTTCACGCCCACCGAGGACAGGGGGAAGGCAGCCCCAGCATTTT.

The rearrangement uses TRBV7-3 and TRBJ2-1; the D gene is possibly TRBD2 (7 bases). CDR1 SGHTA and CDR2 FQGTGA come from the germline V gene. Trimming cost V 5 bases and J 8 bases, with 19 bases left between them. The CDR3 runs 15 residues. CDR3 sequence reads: CASSPLGGGLDEQFF. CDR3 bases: TGTGCCAGCAGCCCACTAGGGGGGGGATTGGATGAGCAGTTCTTC.

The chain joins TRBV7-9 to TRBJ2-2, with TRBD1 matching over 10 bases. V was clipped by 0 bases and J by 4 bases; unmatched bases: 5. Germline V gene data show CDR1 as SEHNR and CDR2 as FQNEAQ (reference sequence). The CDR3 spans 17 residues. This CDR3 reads CASSLAPGQGITGELFF. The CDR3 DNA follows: TGTGCCAGCAGCTTAGCTCCGGGACAGGGGATCACCGGGGAGCTGTTTTTT.

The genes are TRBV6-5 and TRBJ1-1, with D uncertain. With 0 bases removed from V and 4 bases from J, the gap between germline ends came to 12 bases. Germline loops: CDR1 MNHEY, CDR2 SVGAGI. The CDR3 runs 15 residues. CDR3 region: CASSYSWRAVTEAFF. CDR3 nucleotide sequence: TGTGCCAGCAGTTACTCGTGGCGGGCGGTCACTGAAGCTTTCTTT.

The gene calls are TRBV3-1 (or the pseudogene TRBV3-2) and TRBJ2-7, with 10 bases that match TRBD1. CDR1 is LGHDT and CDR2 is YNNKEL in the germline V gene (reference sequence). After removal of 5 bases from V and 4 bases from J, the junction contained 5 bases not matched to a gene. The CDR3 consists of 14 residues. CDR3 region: CASSLRQGAYEQYF. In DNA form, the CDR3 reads TGTGCCAGCAGCTTACGACAGGGGGCTTACGAGCAGTACTTC.

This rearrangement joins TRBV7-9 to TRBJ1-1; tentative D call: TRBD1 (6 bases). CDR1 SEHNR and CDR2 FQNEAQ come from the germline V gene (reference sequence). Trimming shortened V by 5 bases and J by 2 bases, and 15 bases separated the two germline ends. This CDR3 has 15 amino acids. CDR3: CASSPTLRGNTEAFF. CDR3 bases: TGTGCCAGCAGCCCAACCCTCAGGGGCAACACTGAAGCTTTCTTT.

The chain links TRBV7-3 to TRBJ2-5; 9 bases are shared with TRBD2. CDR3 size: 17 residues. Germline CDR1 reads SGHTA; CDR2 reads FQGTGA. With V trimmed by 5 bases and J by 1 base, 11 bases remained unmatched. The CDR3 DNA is TGTGCCAGCAGCGAAAAGGGATTTAGCGGGGGCCAAGAGACCCAGTACTTC. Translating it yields CASSEKGFSGGQETQYF.